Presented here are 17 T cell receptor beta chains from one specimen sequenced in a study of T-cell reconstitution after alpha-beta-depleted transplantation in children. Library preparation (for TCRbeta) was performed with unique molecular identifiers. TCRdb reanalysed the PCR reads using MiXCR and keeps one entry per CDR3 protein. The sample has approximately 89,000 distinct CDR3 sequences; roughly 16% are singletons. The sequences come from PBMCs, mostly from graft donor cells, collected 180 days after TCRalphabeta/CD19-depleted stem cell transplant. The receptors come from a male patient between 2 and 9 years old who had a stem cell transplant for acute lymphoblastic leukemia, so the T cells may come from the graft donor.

The CDR3 region has the DNA TGTGCCAGCAGCCCGAACAGAACCCCTTCCCAGCATTTT. It specifies CASSPNRTPSQHF. This chain connects TRBV6-1 to TRBJ1-5, with unresolved D. Trimming cost V 6 bases and J 11 bases, with 17 bases left between them. Germline V gene sequence: CDR1 MNHNS, CDR2 SASEGT. The CDR3 totals 13 residues.

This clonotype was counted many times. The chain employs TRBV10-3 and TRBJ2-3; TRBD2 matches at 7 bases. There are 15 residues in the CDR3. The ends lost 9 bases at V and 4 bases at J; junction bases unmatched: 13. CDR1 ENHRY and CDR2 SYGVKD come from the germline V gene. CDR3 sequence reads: CAMAGTGRGADTQYF. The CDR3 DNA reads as TGTGCCATGGCCGGCACGGGGAGGGGAGCAGATACGCAGTATTTT.

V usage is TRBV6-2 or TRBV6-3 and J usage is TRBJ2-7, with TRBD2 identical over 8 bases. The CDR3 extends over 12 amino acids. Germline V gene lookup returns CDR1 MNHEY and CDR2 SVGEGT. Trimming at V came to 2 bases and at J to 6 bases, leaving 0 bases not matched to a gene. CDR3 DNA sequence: TGTGCCAGCAGTTACGCGGGGGGCGAGCAGTACTTC. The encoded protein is CASSYAGGEQYF.

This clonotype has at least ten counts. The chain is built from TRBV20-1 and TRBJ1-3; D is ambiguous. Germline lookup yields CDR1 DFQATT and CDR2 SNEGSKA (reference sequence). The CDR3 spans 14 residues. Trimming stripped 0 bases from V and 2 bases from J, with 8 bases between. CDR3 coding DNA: TGCAGTGCTAGAGATCTGGGCGCTGGAAACACCATATATTTT. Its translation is CSARDLGAGNTIYF.

CDR3 in amino acids: CASSRVTPSNQPQHF. The CDR3 DNA is TGTGCCAGCAGCCGCGTAACCCCTAGCAATCAGCCCCAGCATTTT. This sequence joins TRBV7-2 and TRBJ1-5; no clear D. The CDR3 sequence is 15 residues long. With 5 bases removed from V and 0 bases from J, the gap between germline ends came to 11 bases. Germline assignment: CDR1 SGHTA and CDR2 FQGNSA.

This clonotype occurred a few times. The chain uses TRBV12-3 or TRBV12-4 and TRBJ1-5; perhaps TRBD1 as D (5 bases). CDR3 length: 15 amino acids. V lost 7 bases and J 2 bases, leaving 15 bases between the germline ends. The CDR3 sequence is CASTSEGSGNQPQHF. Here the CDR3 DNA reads TGTGCCAGCACGTCCGAGGGGAGCGGCAATCAGCCCCAGCATTTT.

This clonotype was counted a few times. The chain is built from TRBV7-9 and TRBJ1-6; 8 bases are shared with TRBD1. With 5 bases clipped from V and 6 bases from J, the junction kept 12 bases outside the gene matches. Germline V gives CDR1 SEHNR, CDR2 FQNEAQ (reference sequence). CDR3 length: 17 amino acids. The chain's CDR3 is CASSAPGTGMSNSPLHF. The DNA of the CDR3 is TGTGCCAGCAGCGCCCCCGGGACAGGAATGTCTAATTCACCCCTCCACTTT. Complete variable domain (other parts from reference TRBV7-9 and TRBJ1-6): DTGVSQNPRHKITKRGQNVTFRCDPISEHNRLYWYRQTLGQGPEFLTYFQNEAQLEKSRLLSDRFSAERPKGSFSTLEIQRTEQGDSAMYLCASSAPGTGMSNSPLHFGNGTRLTVT.

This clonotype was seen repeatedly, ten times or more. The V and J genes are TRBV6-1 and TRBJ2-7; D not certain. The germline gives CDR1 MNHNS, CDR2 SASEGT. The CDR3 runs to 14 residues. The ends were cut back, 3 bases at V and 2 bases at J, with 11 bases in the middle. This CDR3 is CASSDPGFTYEQYF. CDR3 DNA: TGTGCCAGCAGTGATCCGGGCTTCACCTACGAGCAGTACTTC.

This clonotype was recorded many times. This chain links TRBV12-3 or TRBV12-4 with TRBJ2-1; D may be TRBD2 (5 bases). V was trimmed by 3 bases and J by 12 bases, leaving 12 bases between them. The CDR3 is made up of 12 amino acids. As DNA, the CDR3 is TGTGCCAGCAGTTTGGTCATGCTAGCGCAGTTCTTC. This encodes CASSLVMLAQFF.

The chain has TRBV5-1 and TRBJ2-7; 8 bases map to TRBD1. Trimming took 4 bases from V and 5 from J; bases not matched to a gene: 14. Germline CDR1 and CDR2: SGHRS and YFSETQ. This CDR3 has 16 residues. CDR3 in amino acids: CASSGWTGRIHDEQYF. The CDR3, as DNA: TGCGCCAGCAGCGGTTGGACAGGGCGCATTCACGACGAGCAGTACTTC. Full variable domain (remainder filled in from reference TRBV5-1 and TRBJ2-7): KAGVTQTPRYLIKTRGQQVTLSCSPISGHRSVSWYQQTPGQGLQFLFEYFSETQRNKGNFPGRFSGRQFSNSRSEMNVSTLELGDSALYLCASSGWTGRIHDEQYFGPGTRLTVT.

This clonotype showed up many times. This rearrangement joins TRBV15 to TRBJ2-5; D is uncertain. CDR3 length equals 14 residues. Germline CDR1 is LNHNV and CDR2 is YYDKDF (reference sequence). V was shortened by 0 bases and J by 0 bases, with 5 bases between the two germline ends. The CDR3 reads CATSRERYQETQYF. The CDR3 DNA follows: TGTGCCACCAGCAGAGAAAGATACCAAGAGACCCAGTACTTC.

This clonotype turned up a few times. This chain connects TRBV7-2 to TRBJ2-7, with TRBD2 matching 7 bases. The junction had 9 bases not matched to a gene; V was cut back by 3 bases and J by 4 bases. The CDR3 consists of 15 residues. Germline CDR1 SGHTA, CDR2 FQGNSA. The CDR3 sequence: CASSLSGGGGYEQYF. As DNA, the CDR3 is TGTGCCAGCAGCTTGTCGGGCGGCGGGGGATACGAGCAGTACTTC.

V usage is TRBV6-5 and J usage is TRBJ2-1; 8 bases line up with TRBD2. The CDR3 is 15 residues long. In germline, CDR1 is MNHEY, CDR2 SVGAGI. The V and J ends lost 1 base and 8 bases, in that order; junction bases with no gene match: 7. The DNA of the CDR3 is TGTGCCAGCAGTTACTTGCGGGGGGAGACTTATGAGCAGTTCTTC. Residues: CASSYLRGETYEQFF.

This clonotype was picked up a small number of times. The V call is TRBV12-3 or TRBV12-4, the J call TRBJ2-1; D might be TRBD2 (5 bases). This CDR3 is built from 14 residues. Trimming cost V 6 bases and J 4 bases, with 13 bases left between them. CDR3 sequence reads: CASRGGGWYNEQFF. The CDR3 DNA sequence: TGTGCCAGCAGAGGAGGCGGTTGGTACAATGAGCAGTTCTTC.

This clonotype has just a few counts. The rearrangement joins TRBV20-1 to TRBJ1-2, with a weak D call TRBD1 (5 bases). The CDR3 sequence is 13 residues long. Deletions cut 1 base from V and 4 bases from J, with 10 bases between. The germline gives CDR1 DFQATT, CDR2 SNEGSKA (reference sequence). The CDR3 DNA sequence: TGCAGTGCTAGAGCTCCGGGACGCTATGGCTACACCTTC. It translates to CSARAPGRYGYTF.

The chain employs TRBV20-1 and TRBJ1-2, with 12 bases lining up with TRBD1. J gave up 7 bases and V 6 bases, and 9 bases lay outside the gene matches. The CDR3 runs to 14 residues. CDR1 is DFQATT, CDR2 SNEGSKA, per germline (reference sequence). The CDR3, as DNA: TGCAGTGCGGAATTGGGGACAGGGGGCTCTGGCTACACCTTC. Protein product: CSAELGTGGSGYTF.

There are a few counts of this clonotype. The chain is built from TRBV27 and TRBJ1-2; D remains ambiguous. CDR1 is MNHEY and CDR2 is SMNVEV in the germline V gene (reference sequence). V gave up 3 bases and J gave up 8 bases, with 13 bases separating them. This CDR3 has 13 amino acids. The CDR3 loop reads CASSFDGLRGYTF. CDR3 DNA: TGTGCCAGCAGTTTCGATGGTCTGCGAGGCTACACCTTC.